This entry features one TCR beta chain sequence. As the template, RNA transcripts were used to amplify TCR beta CDR3 regions. Scientists carried out first-round RT-PCR using HTBI primers and then a second-round multiplex PCR. Each CDR3 protein gets one entry after TCRdb re-called the multiplex PCR reads with MiXCR. This table holds around 670,000 distinct CDR3 sequences, around 40% found once. The sample belongs to a study of Graves' ophthalmopathy and Graves' hyperthyroidism. Germline CDR1 is SNHLY and CDR2 is FYNNEI. The CDR3 extends over 12 amino acids. The germline V and J ends were trimmed by 7 bases and 10 bases, with 16 bases remaining between them.

Sequencing was carried out using peripheral blood. The clonotype was recovered from an adult man with Graves' ophthalmopathy. V usage is TRBV2 and J usage is TRBJ1-1; perhaps TRBD1 as D (6 bases). As DNA, the CDR3 is TGTGCCAGCATCTTCTCCAGGGGTGGAGCTTTCTTT. Amino acid sequence: CASIFSRGGAFF.